This T cell receptor (beta chain) originates from a study of blood T cell repertoires in COVID-19. About the research overall: Material from acute and convalescent COVID-19 was sourced from the United States, Italy and Spain. T cells, B-cell-depleted T cells, or PBMCs provided the cDNA or gDNA that served as material.

In the authors' workflow: Amplification from reference gene primers served as the basis for estimated nucleated cell counts. Some clones are missing from TCRdb's copy, which holds only in-frame ones; the method was immunoSEQ multiplex PCR. The V and J calls and clone size were taken over from that table, and D and trimming were inferred from the DNA. The repertoire holds roughly 170,000 clones, with around 84% as singletons. Germline V gives CDR1 LGHDT, CDR2 YNNKEL (reference sequence). The CDR3 is 14 residues long. V dropped 1 base and J dropped 4; count of bases not matched to a gene: 3. The rearrangement joins TRBV3-1 (or the pseudogene TRBV3-2) to TRBJ1-1; 7 bases agree with TRBD1. The sequencing sample was made of peripheral blood. This receptor was taken from a man aged 35 to 55 with active or convalescent COVID-19. CDR3 region: CASSQVNRGTEAFF. The CDR3 nucleotides read TGTGCCAGCAGCCAAGTGAACAGGGGCACTGAAGCTTTCTTT.